The 26 T cell receptor beta chains reported below all come from one sample, sequenced in a study of blood T cell repertoires in COVID-19. Some clones are missing from TCRdb's copy, which holds only in-frame ones; the method was immunoSEQ multiplex PCR. Altogether about 350,000 clones are present, 87% being singletons, with the ten largest covering roughly 1%. The sequenced sample consisted of PBMCs or T cells enriched from blood (not recorded which). The receptors originated from a woman aged 30 to 39 who had recovered from COVID-19.

CDR3: CAIPGHWRTEAFF. The CDR3 nucleotides read TGTGCCATTCCGGGACATTGGCGAACTGAAGCTTTCTTT. This chain uses TRBV10-3 with TRBJ1-1; tentatively, D is TRBD1 (6 bases). The germline V gene encodes CDR1 ENHRY and CDR2 SYGVKD. CDR3 length: 13 amino acids. Trimming stripped 9 bases from V and 5 bases from J, with 16 bases between.

The rearrangement links TRBV19 to TRBJ1-2, with D perhaps matching TRBD1 (6 bases). Germline CDR1 is LNHDA and CDR2 is SQIVND (reference sequence). This CDR3 comprises 14 residues. Trimming removed 3 bases from V and 6 bases from J, with 14 bases in between. The CDR3 loop is CASSIYMGADGYTF. DNA of the CDR3: TGTGCCAGTAGTATCTACATGGGGGCGGATGGCTACACCTTC.

This chain links TRBV7-9 with TRBJ2-1, with 15 bases that match TRBD2. This CDR3 has 13 amino acids. With V trimmed by 5 bases and J by 14 bases, 4 bases remained unmatched. Germline values: CDR1 SEHNR, CDR2 FQNEAQ (reference sequence). Here the CDR3 reads CASSPGTSGRKFF. In DNA, the CDR3 is TGTGCCAGCAGCCCGGGGACTAGCGGGAGGAAGTTCTTC.

The CDR3 protein is CASSSYNTDYGYTF. As DNA, the CDR3 is TGTGCCAGCAGTTCGTACAATACAGACTATGGCTACACCTTC. V and J are TRBV27 and TRBJ1-2; no clear D gene. The CDR3 has 14 residues. V shed 4 bases and J shed 3 bases, with 12 bases lying between them. Per the germline V gene, CDR1 is MNHEY and CDR2 is SMNVEV (reference sequence).

V is TRBV7-2 and J is TRBJ1-1, with TRBD1 as a possible D gene (5 bases). Germline assignment: CDR1 SGHTA and CDR2 FQGNSA. The CDR3 length is 13 residues. Between the trimmed V and J ends, which lost 5 bases and 6 bases, there was a span of 13 bases. The CDR3 protein is CASSTYGGAEAFF. CDR3 sequence (DNA): TGTGCCAGCAGCACGTACGGGGGGGCTGAAGCTTTCTTT. The whole variable domain, filled in from reference TRBV7-2 and TRBJ1-1, reads GAGVSQSPSNKVTEKGKDVELRCDPISGHTALYWYRQSLGQGLEFLIYFQGNSAPDKSGLPSDRFSAERTGGSVSTLTIQRTQQEDSAVYLCASSTYGGAEAFFGQGTRLTVV.

The rearrangement joins TRBV4-3 to TRBJ1-2, with 7 bases aligning to TRBD1. The ends lost 1 base at V and 7 bases at J; junction bases unmatched: 6. The CDR3 length is 14 residues. Germline CDR1 LGHNA, CDR2 YSLEER. The CDR3 is CASSQGQGIFGYTF. CDR3 DNA: TGCGCCAGCAGCCAAGGACAGGGTATCTTTGGCTACACCTTC.

The chain combines TRBV6-1 with TRBJ2-3; 11 bases fit TRBD2. Per germline, CDR1 MNHNS and CDR2 SASEGT. CDR3 length equals 17 residues. With V trimmed by 2 bases and J by 0 bases, 4 bases remained unmatched. In DNA, the CDR3 is TGTGCCAGCAGTGAACTAGCGGGGGGCTATAGCACAGATACGCAGTATTTT. It encodes CASSELAGGYSTDTQYF.

The V and J genes are TRBV25-1 and TRBJ1-3, with D perhaps TRBD1 (5 bases). Germline V gives CDR1 MGHDK, CDR2 SYGVNS. CDR3 length equals 12 residues. V was shortened by 7 bases and J by 4 bases, with 8 bases between the two germline ends. As DNA, the CDR3 is TGTGCCAGCAAGGGGTCCGGAAACACCATATATTTT. The encoded protein is CASKGSGNTIYF. The whole variable domain, remainder taken from reference TRBV25-1 and TRBJ1-3, is EADIYQTPRYLVIGTGKKITLECSQTMGHDKMYWYQQDPGMELHLIHYSYGVNSTEKGDLSSESTVSRIRTEHFPLTLESARPSHTSQYLCASKGSGNTIYFGEGSWLTVV.

The chain recombines TRBV27 with TRBJ2-7, with 9 bases that match TRBD1. CDR1 and CDR2 from the germline V gene are MNHEY and SMNVEV (reference sequence). This CDR3 comprises 13 residues. After removal of 6 bases from V and 3 bases from J, the junction contained 3 bases not matched to a gene. The CDR3: CASRRQGGYEQYF. CDR3 DNA: TGTGCCAGCAGAAGACAGGGGGGCTACGAGCAGTACTTC.

This sequence joins TRBV9 and TRBJ1-2; D is perhaps TRBD1 (6 bases). The CDR3 covers 14 residues. Between the trimmed V and J ends, which lost 0 bases and 3 bases, there was a span of 9 bases. Germline lookup yields CDR1 SGDLS and CDR2 YYNGEE. DNA for the CDR3: TGTGCCAGCAGCGTAGGGGGGCTCCACTATGGCTACACCTTC. It is translated as CASSVGGLHYGYTF.

The rearrangement uses TRBV28 and TRBJ2-4, with 8 bases that match TRBD1. Germline V gives CDR1 MDHEN, CDR2 SYDVKM. This CDR3 is 15 amino acids long. Losses at the gene ends were 2 bases for V and 6 bases for J; bases not matched to a gene: 6. CDR3 sequence: CASSLIQGAGNIQYF. The CDR3 region has the DNA TGTGCCAGCAGTTTAATTCAGGGGGCGGGAAACATTCAGTACTTC.

The chain uses TRBV7-7 and TRBJ1-6; D remains ambiguous. V gave up 5 bases and J gave up 8 bases, with 19 bases separating them. The CDR3 consists of 16 residues. In germline, CDR1 is SSHAT, CDR2 FNYEAQ (reference sequence). CDR3 region: CASSLRVNDRDSPLHF. The CDR3 nucleotides read TGTGCCAGCAGCCTGAGGGTGAATGATAGGGATTCACCCCTCCACTTT.

V usage is TRBV14 and J usage is TRBJ2-7; 12 positions agree with TRBD2. CDR1 and CDR2 (germline): SGHDN, FVKESK. V was pared by 6 bases and J by 4 bases, with 7 bases of the junction left unmatched. CDR3 length: 15 residues. This CDR3 reads CASRSSGGATYEQYF. The CDR3, as DNA: TGTGCCAGCAGGTCTAGCGGGGGGGCCACGTACGAGCAGTACTTC.

This rearrangement joins TRBV18 to TRBJ2-7, with a tentative D call TRBD2 (5 bases). Germline CDR1 reads KGHSH; CDR2 reads LQKENI. The CDR3 covers 16 residues. V gave up 2 bases and J gave up 0 bases, with 14 bases separating them. The CDR3 loop reads CASSPASGIPSYEQYF. The CDR3 region has the DNA TGTGCCAGCTCACCAGCGTCGGGGATACCCTCCTACGAGCAGTACTTC.

This clone has just one count. The chain recombines TRBV6-5 with TRBJ2-5; D gene ambiguous. The germline V and J ends were trimmed by 7 bases and 3 bases, with 3 bases remaining between them. The germline V gene encodes CDR1 MNHEY and CDR2 SVGAGI. The CDR3 has 10 amino acids. CDR3 sequence reads: CASTEETQYF. In nucleotides, the CDR3 is TGTGCCAGCACCGAAGAGACCCAGTACTTC.

The rearrangement joins TRBV5-1 to TRBJ2-3; 7 bases map to TRBD2. The CDR3 length is 16 residues. Germline loops: CDR1 SGHRS, CDR2 YFSETQ. V lost 4 bases to trimming and J lost 0 bases; unmatched junction nucleotides: 8. CDR3 in amino acids: CASSRSGMASTDTQYF. Here the CDR3 DNA reads TGCGCCAGCAGCCGAAGCGGGATGGCTAGCACAGATACGCAGTATTTT. The variable domain in full, completed from reference TRBV5-1 and TRBJ2-3, reads KAGVTQTPRYLIKTRGQQVTLSCSPISGHRSVSWYQQTPGQGLQFLFEYFSETQRNKGNFPGRFSGRQFSNSRSEMNVSTLELGDSALYLCASSRSGMASTDTQYFGPGTRLTVL.

The rearrangement joins TRBV2 to TRBJ1-2; D might be TRBD1 (5 bases). Trimming cost V 2 bases and J 6 bases, with 16 bases left between them. From germline, CDR1 is SNHLY and CDR2 FYNNEI. The CDR3 loop spans 15 amino acids. CDR3 in amino acids: CASSESLQAGDGYTF. CDR3 DNA: TGTGCCAGCAGTGAAAGTTTACAGGCTGGCGATGGCTACACCTTC.

The chain is built from TRBV7-9 and TRBJ2-5; 11 positions match TRBD2. The junction had 7 bases not matched to a gene; V was cut back by 5 bases and J by 5 bases. The CDR3 is made up of 15 amino acids. Germline CDR1 SEHNR, CDR2 FQNEAQ (reference sequence). CDR3: CASSKTSGGAETQYF. As DNA, the CDR3 is TGTGCCAGCAGCAAAACTAGCGGGGGTGCGGAGACCCAGTACTTC. Together with reference TRBV7-9 and TRBJ2-5, the CDR3 gives the full variable domain: DTGVSQNPRHKITKRGQNVTFRCDPISEHNRLYWYRQTLGQGPEFLTYFQNEAQLEKSRLLSDRFSAERPKGSFSTLEIQRTEQGDSAMYLCASSKTSGGAETQYFGPGTRLLVL.

The V gene is TRBV5-5, the J gene TRBJ1-1; 9 bases fit TRBD1. This CDR3 contains 15 residues. Trimming removed 4 bases from V and 1 base from J; junction bases left unmatched: 5. CDR1 and CDR2 (germline): SGHKS, YYEKEE (reference sequence). CDR3 protein: CASSRRQGGNTEAFF. CDR3 nucleotide sequence: TGTGCCAGCAGCCGGCGACAGGGGGGGAACACTGAAGCTTTCTTT.

The CDR3 loop is CAISGQGRLTEQYF. In DNA form, the CDR3 reads TGTGCCATCTCCGGACAGGGCCGGCTAACCGAGCAGTACTTC. The rearrangement links TRBV10-3 to TRBJ2-7, with 8 bases matching TRBD1. The CDR3 has 14 residues. Germline CDR1 is ENHRY and CDR2 is SYGVKD. V was pared by 8 bases and J by 6 bases, with 12 bases of the junction left unmatched.

The gene calls are TRBV12-5 and TRBJ2-2; D is perhaps TRBD2 (7 bases). The CDR3 is made up of 17 amino acids. Germline V lookup: CDR1 LGHNT, CDR2 FRNRAP. Trimming took off 2 bases at V and 4 bases at J, with 17 bases between the two ends. The CDR3 sequence is CASGLPGAGAGTGELFF. The DNA for the CDR3 is TGTGCTAGTGGTTTGCCGGGGGCGGGGGCTGGCACCGGGGAGCTGTTTTTT.

This rearrangement joins TRBV10-3 to TRBJ2-7; 8 bases line up with TRBD1. V was pared by 4 bases and J by 0 bases, with 2 bases of the junction left unmatched. The CDR3 contains 14 residues. CDR1 and CDR2 from the germline V gene are ENHRY and SYGVKD. The CDR3 bases are TGTGCCATCAGTGGAGGGACAGGCTCCTACGAGCAGTACTTC. Protein sequence: CAISGGTGSYEQYF.

This chain links TRBV12-3 or TRBV12-4 with TRBJ1-1; D gene uncertain. This CDR3 region has 13 residues. Between the trimmed V and J ends, which lost 6 bases and 6 bases, there was a span of 14 bases. The CDR3 region has the DNA TGTGCCAGCAGGGGCGGAGCGGGTTCTGAAGCTTTCTTT. It encodes CASRGGAGSEAFF.

This chain joins TRBV5-1 and TRBJ1-3; TRBD1 matches at 10 bases. With V trimmed by 1 base and J by 2 bases, 6 bases remained unmatched. The CDR3 extends over 17 amino acids. Germline CDR1 reads SGHRS; CDR2 reads YFSETQ. The CDR3 DNA reads TGCGCCAGCAGCTTGTATTCCGGGACAGGGGCTGGAAACACCATATATTTT. This sequence encodes CASSLYSGTGAGNTIYF.

V is TRBV3-1 (or the pseudogene TRBV3-2) and J is TRBJ2-1, with a tentative D call TRBD1 (5 bases). The CDR3 extends over 12 amino acids. V shed 4 bases and J shed 8 bases, with 9 bases lying between them. Germline V lookup: CDR1 LGHDT, CDR2 YNNKEL (reference sequence). The CDR3 nucleotides are TGTGCCAGCAGCCCTCTAGGGGATGAGCAGTTCTTC. As protein: CASSPLGDEQFF.

The chain couples TRBV7-8 to TRBJ2-7, with TRBD1 matching over 8 bases. The CDR3 spans 15 residues. The germline V gene has CDR1 SGHVS and CDR2 FQNEAQ. J was trimmed by 0 bases and V by 4 bases; bases with no gene match: 5. CDR3 residues: CASSWGQVSSYEQYF. In DNA, the CDR3 is TGTGCCAGCAGCTGGGGACAGGTTAGCTCCTACGAGCAGTACTTC.